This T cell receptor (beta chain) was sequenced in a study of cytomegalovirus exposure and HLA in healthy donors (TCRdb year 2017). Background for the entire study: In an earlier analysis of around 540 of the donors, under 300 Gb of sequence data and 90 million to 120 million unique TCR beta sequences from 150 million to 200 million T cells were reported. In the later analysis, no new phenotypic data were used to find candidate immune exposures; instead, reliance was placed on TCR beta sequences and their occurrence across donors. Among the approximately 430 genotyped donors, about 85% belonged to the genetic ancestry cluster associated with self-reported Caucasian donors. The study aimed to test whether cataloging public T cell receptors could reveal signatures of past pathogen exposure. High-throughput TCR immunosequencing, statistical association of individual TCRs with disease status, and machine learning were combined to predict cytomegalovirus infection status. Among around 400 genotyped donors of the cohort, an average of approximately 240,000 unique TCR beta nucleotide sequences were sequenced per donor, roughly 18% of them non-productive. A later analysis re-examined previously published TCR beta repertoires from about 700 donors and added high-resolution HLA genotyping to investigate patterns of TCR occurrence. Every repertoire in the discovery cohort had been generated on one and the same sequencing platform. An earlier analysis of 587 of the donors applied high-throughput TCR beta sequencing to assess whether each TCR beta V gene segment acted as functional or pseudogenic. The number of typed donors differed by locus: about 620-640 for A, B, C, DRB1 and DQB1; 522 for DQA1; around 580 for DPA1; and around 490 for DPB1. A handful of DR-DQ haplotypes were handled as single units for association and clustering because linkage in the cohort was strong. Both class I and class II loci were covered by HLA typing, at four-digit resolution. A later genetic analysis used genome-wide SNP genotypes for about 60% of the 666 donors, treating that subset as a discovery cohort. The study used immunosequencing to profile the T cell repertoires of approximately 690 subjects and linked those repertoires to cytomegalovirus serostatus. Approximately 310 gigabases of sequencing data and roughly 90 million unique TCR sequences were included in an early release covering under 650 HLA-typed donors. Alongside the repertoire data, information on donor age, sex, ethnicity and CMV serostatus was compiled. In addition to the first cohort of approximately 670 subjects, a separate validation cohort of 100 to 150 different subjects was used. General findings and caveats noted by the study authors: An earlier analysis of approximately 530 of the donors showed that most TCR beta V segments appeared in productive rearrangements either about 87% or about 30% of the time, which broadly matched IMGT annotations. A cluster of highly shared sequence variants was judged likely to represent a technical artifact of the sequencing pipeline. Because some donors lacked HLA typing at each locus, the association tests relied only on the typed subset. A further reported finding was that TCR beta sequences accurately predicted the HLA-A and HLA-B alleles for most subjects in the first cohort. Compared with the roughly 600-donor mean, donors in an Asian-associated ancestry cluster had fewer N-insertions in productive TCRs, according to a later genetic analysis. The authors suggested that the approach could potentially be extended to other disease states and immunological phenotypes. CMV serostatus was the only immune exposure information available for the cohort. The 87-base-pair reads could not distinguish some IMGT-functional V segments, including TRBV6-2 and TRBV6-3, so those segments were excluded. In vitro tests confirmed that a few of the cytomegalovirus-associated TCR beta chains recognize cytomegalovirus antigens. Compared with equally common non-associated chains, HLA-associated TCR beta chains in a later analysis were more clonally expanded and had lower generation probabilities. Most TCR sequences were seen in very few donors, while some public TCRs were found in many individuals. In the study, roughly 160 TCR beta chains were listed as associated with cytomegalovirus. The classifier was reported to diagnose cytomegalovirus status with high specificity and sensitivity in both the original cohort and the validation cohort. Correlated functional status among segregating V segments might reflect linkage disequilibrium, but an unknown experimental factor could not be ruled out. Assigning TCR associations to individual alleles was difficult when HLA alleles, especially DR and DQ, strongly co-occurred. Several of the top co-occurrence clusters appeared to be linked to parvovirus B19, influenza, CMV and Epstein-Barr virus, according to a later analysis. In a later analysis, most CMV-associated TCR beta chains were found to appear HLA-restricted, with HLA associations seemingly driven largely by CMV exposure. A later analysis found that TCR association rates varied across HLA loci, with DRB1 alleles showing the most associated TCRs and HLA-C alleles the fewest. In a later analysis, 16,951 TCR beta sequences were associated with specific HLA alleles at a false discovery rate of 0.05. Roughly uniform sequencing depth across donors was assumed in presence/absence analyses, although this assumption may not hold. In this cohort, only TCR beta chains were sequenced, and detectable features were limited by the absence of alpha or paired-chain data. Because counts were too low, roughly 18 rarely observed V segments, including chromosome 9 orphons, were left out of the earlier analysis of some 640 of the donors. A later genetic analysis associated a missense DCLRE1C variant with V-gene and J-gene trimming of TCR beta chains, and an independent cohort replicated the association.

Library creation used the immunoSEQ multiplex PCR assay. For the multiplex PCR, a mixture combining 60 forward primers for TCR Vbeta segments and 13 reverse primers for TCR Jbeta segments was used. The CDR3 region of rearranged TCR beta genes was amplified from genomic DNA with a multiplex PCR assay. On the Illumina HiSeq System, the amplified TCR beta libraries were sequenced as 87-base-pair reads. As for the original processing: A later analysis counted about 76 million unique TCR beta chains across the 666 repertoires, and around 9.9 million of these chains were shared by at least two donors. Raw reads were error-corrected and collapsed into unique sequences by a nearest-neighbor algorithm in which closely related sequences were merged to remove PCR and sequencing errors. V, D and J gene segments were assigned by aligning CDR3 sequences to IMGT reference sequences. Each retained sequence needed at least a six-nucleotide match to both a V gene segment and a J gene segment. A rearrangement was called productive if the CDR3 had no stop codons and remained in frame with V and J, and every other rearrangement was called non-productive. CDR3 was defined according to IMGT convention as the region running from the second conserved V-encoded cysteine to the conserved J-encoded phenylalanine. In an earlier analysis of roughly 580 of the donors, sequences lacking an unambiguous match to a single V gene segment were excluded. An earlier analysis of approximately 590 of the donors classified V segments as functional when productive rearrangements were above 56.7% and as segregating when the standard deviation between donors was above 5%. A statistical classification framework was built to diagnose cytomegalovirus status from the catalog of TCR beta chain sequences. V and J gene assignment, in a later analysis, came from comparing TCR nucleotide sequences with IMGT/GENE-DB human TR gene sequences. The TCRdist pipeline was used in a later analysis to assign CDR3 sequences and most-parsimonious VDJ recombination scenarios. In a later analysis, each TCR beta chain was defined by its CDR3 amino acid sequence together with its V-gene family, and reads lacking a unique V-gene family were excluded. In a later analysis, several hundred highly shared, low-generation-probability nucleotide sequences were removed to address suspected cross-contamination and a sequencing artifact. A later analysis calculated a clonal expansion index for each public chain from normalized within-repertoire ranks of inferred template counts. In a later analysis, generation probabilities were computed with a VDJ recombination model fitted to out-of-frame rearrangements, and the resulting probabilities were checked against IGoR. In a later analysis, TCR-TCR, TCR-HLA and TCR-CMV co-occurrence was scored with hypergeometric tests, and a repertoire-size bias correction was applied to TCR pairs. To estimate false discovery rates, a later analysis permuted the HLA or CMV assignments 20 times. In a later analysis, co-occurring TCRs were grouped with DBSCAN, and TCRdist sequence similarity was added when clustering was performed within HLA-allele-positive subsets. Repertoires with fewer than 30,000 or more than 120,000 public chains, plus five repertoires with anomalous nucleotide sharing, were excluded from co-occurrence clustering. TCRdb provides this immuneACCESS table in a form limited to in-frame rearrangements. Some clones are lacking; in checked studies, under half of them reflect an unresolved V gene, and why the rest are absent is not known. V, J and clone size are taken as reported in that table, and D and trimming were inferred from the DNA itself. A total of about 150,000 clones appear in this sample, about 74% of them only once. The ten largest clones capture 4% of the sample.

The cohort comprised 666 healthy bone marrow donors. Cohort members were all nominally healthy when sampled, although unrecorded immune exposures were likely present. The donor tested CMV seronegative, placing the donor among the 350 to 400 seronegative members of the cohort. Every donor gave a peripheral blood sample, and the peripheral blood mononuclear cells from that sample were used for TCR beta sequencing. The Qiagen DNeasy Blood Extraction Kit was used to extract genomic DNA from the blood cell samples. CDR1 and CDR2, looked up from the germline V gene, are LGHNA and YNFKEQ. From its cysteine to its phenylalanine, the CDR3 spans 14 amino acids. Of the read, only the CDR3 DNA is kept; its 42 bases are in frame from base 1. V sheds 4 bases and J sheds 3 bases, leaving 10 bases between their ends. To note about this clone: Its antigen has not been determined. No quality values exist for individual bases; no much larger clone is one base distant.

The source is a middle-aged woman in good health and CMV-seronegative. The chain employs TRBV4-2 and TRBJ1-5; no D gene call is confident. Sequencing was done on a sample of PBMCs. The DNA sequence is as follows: TGTGCCAGCAGCCTACTGGGCAACAATCAGCCCCAGCATTTT. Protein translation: CASSLLGNNQPQHF.